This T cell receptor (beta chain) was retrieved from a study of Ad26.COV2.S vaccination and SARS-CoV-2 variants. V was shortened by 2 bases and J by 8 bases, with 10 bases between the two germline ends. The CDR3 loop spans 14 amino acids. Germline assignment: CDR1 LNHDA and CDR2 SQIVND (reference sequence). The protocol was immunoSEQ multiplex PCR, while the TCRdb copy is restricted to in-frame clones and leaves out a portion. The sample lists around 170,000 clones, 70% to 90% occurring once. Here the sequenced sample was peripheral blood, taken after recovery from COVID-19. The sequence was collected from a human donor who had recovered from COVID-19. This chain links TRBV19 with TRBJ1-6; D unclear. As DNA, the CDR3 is TGTGCCAGTAGTATACAGAACTCTGATTCACCCCTCCACTTT. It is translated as CASSIQNSDSPLHF. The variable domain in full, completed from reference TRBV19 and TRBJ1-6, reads DGGITQSPKYLFRKEGQNVTLSCEQNLNHDAMYWYRQDPGQGLRLIYYSQIVNDFQKGDIAEGYSVSREKKESFPLTVTSAQKNPTAFYLCASSIQNSDSPLHFGNGTRLTVT.